This T cell receptor beta chain was observed in a study of T-cell memory formation after mild COVID-19. Points from the study as a whole: CD8+ contracting clones occupied EMRA, while CD4+ ones occupied mainly CM and EM. Among clones contracting day 15 to 85, CD4/CD8 was balanced, whereas later expanders leaned CD4+.

The authors produced TCR alpha and TCR beta cDNA libraries with sample barcodes and UMIs by 5'RACE using constant-segment primers. One entry per CDR3 protein, called by TCRdb with MiXCR from the 5' RACE reads. The table includes 260,000 or so distinct CDR3 sequences, 15% to 20% detected once. This clonotype has a count of ten or more. Its target is unknown. CDR1 and CDR2 from the germline V gene are SGHTA and FQGNSA. This CDR3 is built from 14 residues. V was pared by 1 base and J by 6 bases, with 12 bases between. Material for sequencing was PBMCs or a T cell subset sorted from them (not recorded which). The sequence was collected from a man aged 18 to 29 who had mild COVID-19 (a few samples of this study predate the infection). Cell type and time point are not known. The chain recombines TRBV7-2 with TRBJ2-5; possible D gene TRBD2, 6 bases. The CDR3, as DNA: TGTGCCAGCAGCTTAGGCCTAGCGATGCAGACCCAGTACTTC. Protein: CASSLGLAMQTQYF. Together with reference TRBV7-2 and TRBJ2-5, the CDR3 gives the full variable domain: GAGVSQSPSNKVTEKGKDVELRCDPISGHTALYWYRQSLGQGLEFLIYFQGNSAPDKSGLPSDRFSAERTGGSVSTLTIQRTQQEDSAVYLCASSLGLAMQTQYFGPGTRLLVL.